What follows are 16 T cell receptor beta chains derived from one specimen sequenced in a study of long-term antiretroviral therapy in people with HIV. Researchers ran immunoSEQ v3.0 at survey level. TCRdb keeps only in-frame clones here, not all; method: immunoSEQ multiplex PCR. The sample holds about 36,000 clones, about 80% seen once. The source material was unsorted PBMCs, sampled 3.4 years after starting antiretroviral therapy. These receptors all come from a man aged 25-40 years with HIV.

This chain uses TRBV5-1 with TRBJ2-2, with TRBD2 matching over 8 bases. Looked up from germline, CDR1 is SGHRS and CDR2 is YFSETQ. The CDR3 sequence is 18 residues long. V dropped 0 bases and J dropped 0; count of bases not matched to a gene: 7. CDR3 bases: TGCGCCAGCAGCTTGGCCGCGGGTAGCGGGACGAACACCGGGGAGCTGTTTTTT. Amino acids: CASSLAAGSGTNTGELFF.

This clone was seen only once. The rearrangement links TRBV11-1 to TRBJ2-7, with D perhaps TRBD1 (5 bases). Germline CDR1 SGHAT, CDR2 FQDESV (reference sequence). V gave up 4 bases and J gave up 5 bases, with 15 bases separating them. The CDR3 loop spans 14 amino acids. This CDR3 is CASSWGGVFDEQYF. CDR3 DNA: TGTGCCAGCAGCTGGGGCGGCGTGTTCGACGAGCAGTACTTC.

The chain links TRBV7-9 to TRBJ2-2, with TRBD2 as a possible D gene (5 bases). The V gene lost 2 bases and the J gene lost 7 bases, with 8 bases spanning the gap. This CDR3 spans 13 amino acids. The germline CDR1 and CDR2 sequences are SEHNR and FQNEAQ (reference sequence). In DNA form, the CDR3 reads TGTGCCAGCAGCTTATCGGAGGTCGGGGAGCTGTTTTTT. It translates to CASSLSEVGELFF. Full variable domain (missing parts from reference TRBV7-9 and TRBJ2-2): DTGVSQNPRHKITKRGQNVTFRCDPISEHNRLYWYRQTLGQGPEFLTYFQNEAQLEKSRLLSDRFSAERPKGSFSTLEIQRTEQGDSAMYLCASSLSEVGELFFGEGSRLTVL.

The gene calls are TRBV15 and TRBJ1-4; no clear D gene. The CDR3 runs to 13 residues. Per germline, CDR1 LNHNV and CDR2 YYDKDF (reference sequence). V was cut by 6 bases and J by 7 bases, with 12 bases left in between. DNA for the CDR3: TGTGCCACCAGTCGGGAGTTTGGTGAAAAACTGTTTTTT. Its protein product is CATSREFGEKLFF.

This clone appeared a few times. The genes are TRBV6-1 and TRBJ1-4; D uncertain. CDR3 length: 14 amino acids. The V gene's germline CDR1 is MNHNS and CDR2 SASEGT. The V end was cut by 1 base, the J end by 12 bases, with 15 bases between. CDR3: CASSEDRRRIELFF. The CDR3 nucleotides read TGTGCCAGCAGTGAAGACCGTCGTCGAATCGAACTGTTTTTT.

The CDR3 region has the DNA TGTGCCAGCAGTTACTATGGGTACGACGAGCAGTACTTC. This translates into CASSYYGYDEQYF. The chain couples TRBV6-6 to TRBJ2-7; D remains unclear. The CDR3 extends over 13 amino acids. Germline V gives CDR1 MNHNY, CDR2 SVGAGI (reference sequence). V lost 1 base and J 5 bases, leaving 9 bases between the germline ends.

The chain joins TRBV29-1 to TRBJ1-5; D perhaps matches TRBD1 (6 bases). The V end was cut by 6 bases, the J end by 0 bases, with 12 bases between. Germline CDR1 is SQVTM and CDR2 is ANQGSEA. The CDR3 totals 14 residues. CDR3 in amino acids: CSVRTVDSNQPQHF. CDR3 coding DNA: TGCAGCGTCCGGACAGTCGATAGCAATCAGCCCCAGCATTTT.

The rearrangement joins TRBV9 to TRBJ1-5; D remains ambiguous. The CDR3 consists of 13 residues. Germline CDR1 is SGDLS and CDR2 is YYNGEE. Trimming took 0 bases from V and 6 from J, leaving 7 bases between them. CDR3 nucleotide sequence: TGTGCCAGCAGCGTAGGAACCGGTCAGCCCCAGCATTTT. This gives the protein CASSVGTGQPQHF. Full variable domain (rest looked up from reference TRBV9 and TRBJ1-5): DSGVTQTPKHLITATGQRVTLRCSPRSGDLSVYWYQQSLDQGLQFLIQYYNGEERAKGNILERFSAQQFPDLHSELNLSSLELGDSALYFCASSVGTGQPQHFGDGTRLSIL.

V usage is TRBV5-1 and J usage is TRBJ1-2; no reliable D call. This CDR3 is 13 amino acids long. V gave up 1 base and J gave up 2 bases, with 6 bases separating them. The germline CDR1 and CDR2 sequences are SGHRS and YFSETQ. The CDR3 coding sequence is TGCGCCAGCAGCTTGTCTACCAACTATGGCTACACCTTC. It specifies CASSLSTNYGYTF.

The chain joins TRBV5-1 to TRBJ2-5; D unclear. From germline, CDR1 is SGHRS and CDR2 YFSETQ. V lost 2 bases and J lost 4, with 6 bases in between. The CDR3 sequence is 12 residues long. CDR3 DNA sequence: TGCGCCAGCAGCTTCCCGAGAGAGACCCAGTACTTC. Encoded protein: CASSFPRETQYF.

This clone was picked up a small number of times. The chain couples TRBV7-9 to TRBJ1-2; 7 bases match TRBD1. V was clipped by 5 bases and J by 3 bases; unmatched bases: 3. The CDR3 covers 13 residues. CDR1 is SEHNR, CDR2 FQNEAQ, per germline (reference sequence). CDR3 sequence: CASSQGTDYGYTF. For the CDR3, the DNA is TGTGCCAGCAGCCAAGGGACAGACTATGGCTACACCTTC.

A note on this clone: A junction boundary mismatches the germline segment, possibly from a read error. DNA for the CDR3: TGTGCCATCAGTGAGTCTCTCAGGGGGATTTCGAATTTT. Protein product: CAISESLRGISNF. V gene TRBV10-3 combines with J gene TRBJ2-3; 7 nucleotides line up with TRBD1. This CDR3 has 13 residues. Germline CDR1 is ENHRY and CDR2 is SYGVKD.

This clone is a singleton in its sample. This sequence joins TRBV18 and TRBJ2-3; D gene ambiguous. Germline CDR1 is KGHSH and CDR2 is LQKENI. The CDR3 contains 14 residues. Deletions cut 4 bases from V and 1 base from J, with 9 bases between. CDR3 region: CASSRGAGTDTQYF. In DNA, the CDR3 is TGTGCCAGCTCACGCGGCGCAGGCACAGATACGCAGTATTTT.

This clone was counted once. J is TRBJ2-2 and V is TRBV7-9; 9 nucleotides align to TRBD2. The V gene's germline CDR1 is SEHNR and CDR2 FQNEAQ (reference sequence). V lost 4 bases and J lost 0; bases outside the gene matches: 12. The CDR3 contains 19 residues. CDR3 in amino acids: CASSYPAASGRTNTGELFF. The CDR3 region has the DNA TGTGCCAGCAGCTACCCTGCGGCGAGCGGGAGGACGAACACCGGGGAGCTGTTTTTT.

The CDR3 DNA reads as TGTGCCAGCAGAGACAGGTTCGGACTTGGGAATCAGCCCCAGCATTTT. It is translated as CASRDRFGLGNQPQHF. The gene calls are TRBV28 and TRBJ1-5; weak D call: TRBD1 (6 bases). Trimming left V 6 bases short and J 4 bases short, with 19 bases between. The CDR3 has 16 residues. In germline, CDR1 is MDHEN, CDR2 SYDVKM.

The V gene is TRBV11-2, the J gene TRBJ2-5, with 8 bases that match TRBD2. V was clipped by 5 bases and J by 5 bases; unmatched bases: 7. The CDR3 runs 14 residues. The V gene's germline CDR1 is SGHAT and CDR2 FQNNGV. CDR3 protein: CASSPGGVQETQYF. CDR3 DNA sequence: TGTGCCAGCAGCCCGGGGGGGGTTCAGGAGACCCAGTACTTC.